The following is a TCR beta chain sequence with its context. The target antigen is unknown. This record belongs to a study of T-cell memory formation after mild COVID-19. Broader study findings: CD4+ contracting clones were mainly CM and EM; CD8+ ones, EMRA. Memory sampled before infection contained some responding clones, suggesting cross-reactive memory joined.

CDR1 SEHNR and CDR2 FQNEAQ come from the germline V gene (reference sequence). V lost 3 bases to trimming and J lost 4 bases, with 12 bases between them. CDR3 size: 14 residues. 5'RACE, which relied on constant-segment primers, yielded TCR alpha and TCR beta cDNA libraries carrying sample barcodes and UMIs. TCRdb itself ran the 5' RACE reads through MiXCR, one entry per CDR3 protein. Of 470,000 or so distinct CDR3 sequences listed, 15% to 20% are singletons. This TCR was sampled from an adult woman who had mild COVID-19 (a few samples of this study predate the infection). Cell type and time point are not known. The V and J genes are TRBV7-9 and TRBJ1-2, with a possible D match to TRBD1 (5 bases). Sequencing was carried out using PBMCs or a T cell subset sorted from them (not recorded which). The CDR3 nucleotides are TGTGCCAGCAGCTTTGACGGGGACGGCTATGGCTACACCTTC. This encodes CASSFDGDGYGYTF.